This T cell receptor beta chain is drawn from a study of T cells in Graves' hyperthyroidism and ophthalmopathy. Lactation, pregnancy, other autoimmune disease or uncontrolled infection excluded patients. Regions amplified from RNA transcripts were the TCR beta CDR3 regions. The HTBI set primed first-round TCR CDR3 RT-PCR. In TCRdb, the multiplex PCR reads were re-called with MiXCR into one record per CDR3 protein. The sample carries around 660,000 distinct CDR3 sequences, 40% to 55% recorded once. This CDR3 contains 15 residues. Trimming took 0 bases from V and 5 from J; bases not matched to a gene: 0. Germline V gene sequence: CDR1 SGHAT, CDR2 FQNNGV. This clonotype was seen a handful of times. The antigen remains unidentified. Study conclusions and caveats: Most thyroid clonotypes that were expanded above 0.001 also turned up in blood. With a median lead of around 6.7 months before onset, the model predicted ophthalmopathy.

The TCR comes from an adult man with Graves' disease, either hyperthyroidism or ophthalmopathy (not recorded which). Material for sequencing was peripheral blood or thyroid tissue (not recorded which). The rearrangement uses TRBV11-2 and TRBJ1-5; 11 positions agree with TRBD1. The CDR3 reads CASSLEGQGDQPQHF. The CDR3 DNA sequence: TGTGCCAGCAGCTTAGAGGGACAGGGGGATCAGCCCCAGCATTTT.